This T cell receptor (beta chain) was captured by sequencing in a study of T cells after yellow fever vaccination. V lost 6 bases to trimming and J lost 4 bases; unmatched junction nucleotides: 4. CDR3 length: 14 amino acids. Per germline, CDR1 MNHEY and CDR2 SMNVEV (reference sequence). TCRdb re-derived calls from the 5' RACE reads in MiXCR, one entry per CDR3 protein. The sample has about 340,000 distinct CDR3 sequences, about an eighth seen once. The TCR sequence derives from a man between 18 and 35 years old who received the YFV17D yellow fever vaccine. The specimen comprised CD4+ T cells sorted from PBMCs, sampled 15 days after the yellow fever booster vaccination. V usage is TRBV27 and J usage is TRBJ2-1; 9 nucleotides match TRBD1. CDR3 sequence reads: CASSRDRDYNEQFF. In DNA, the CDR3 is TGTGCCAGCAGCCGGGACAGGGATTACAATGAGCAGTTCTTC.